This T cell receptor (beta chain) was identified in a study of blood T cell repertoires in COVID-19 (dated by TCRdb to the early 2020s). With respect to the entire study: Collaborator samples came from the United States, Italy and Spain and covered acute and convalescent phases of COVID-19. Where HLA class I and class II types were available, the types were taken from metadata supplied by the sample provider, not from assay-based typing. The prospective study material was composed of cDNA or gDNA derived from T cells, B-cell-depleted T cells, or PBMCs. A freely available public database, intended as a resource for researchers studying the immune response to SARS-CoV-2, is where the repertoires were released. Subjects who had been exposed to COVID-19, were actively infected with it, or had recovered from it provided the deeply sampled blood TCRbeta repertoires that made up the dataset. The samples were drawn from the first 160 participants of the ongoing ImmuneRACE study and from 950 to 1,500 subjects provided by 6 global collaborators. Nearly every sample came with metadata listing a de-identified subject ID, COVID-19 status, age in years and sex.

Notes on this clone: The target of this receptor is not known. No base-level quality is on record; no much larger clone is a single base apart.

The immunoSEQ Assay, a bias-controlled multiplex PCR, was used to amplify TCRbeta CDR3 regions from genomic DNA. In the original analysis: The number of nucleated cells in each sample was estimated from the amplification of reference gene primers within the assay. To quantify the absolute abundance of each unique TCRbeta CDR3 rearrangement, sequence reads were collapsed and filtered. For each sample, productive Simpson clonality was calculated as the square root of Simpson's diversity index across productive rearrangements. Sourced from immuneACCESS, this table was stored by TCRdb with only in-frame sequences that have V and J called. A share of the clones is absent; for the studies checked, an unresolved V gene accounts for under half, and the remainder has no known explanation. The V and J calls and clone size were taken over from that table, and D and trimming were inferred from the DNA. This sample lists about 440,000 clones; around 89% were detected once. The ten largest clones represent 4.3% of the sample.

Collaborating institutions collected whole blood in K2EDTA tubes following their own protocols. For TCRbeta analysis, collaborator samples were shipped as frozen whole blood, as isolated PBMCs, or as DNA extracted from either sample type. From the cysteine through the phenylalanine, the CDR3 covers 14 amino acids. Only the CDR3 part of the read is kept: 42 bases, read in frame from the first base. Ends trimmed: V by 5 bases, J by 6 bases; bases unmatched to a gene: 10. CDR1 MNHEY and CDR2 SVGAGI are derived from the germline V gene. Findings and caveats that apply to the study as a whole: How much clinical and demographic metadata was included differed by source and by participant, and the metadata was provided uncurated.

The rearrangement joined TRBV6-5 to TRBJ2-7, with 7 bases in between that match TRBD1. Sequencing used peripheral blood. This clonotype was sampled from a woman in her 30s with acute or convalescent COVID-19. In nucleotide form, the sequence is TGTGCCAGCAGTCCCGGCCAGGGGGTGGGCGAGCAGTACTTC. It translates as CASSPGQGVGEQYF.